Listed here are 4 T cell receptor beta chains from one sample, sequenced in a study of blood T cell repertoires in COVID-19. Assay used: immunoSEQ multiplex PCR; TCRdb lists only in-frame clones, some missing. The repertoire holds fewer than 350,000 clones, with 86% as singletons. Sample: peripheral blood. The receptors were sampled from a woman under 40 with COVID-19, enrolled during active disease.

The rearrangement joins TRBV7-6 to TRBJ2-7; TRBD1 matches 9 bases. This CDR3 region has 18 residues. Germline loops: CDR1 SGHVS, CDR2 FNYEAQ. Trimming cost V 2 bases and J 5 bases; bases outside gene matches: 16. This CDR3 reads CASSLSVFVGQGGDEQYF. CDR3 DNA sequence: TGTGCCAGCAGCTTAAGCGTTTTTGTGGGACAGGGAGGGGACGAGCAGTACTTC. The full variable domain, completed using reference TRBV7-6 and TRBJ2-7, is GAGVSQSPRYKVTKRGQDVALRCDPISGHVSLYWYRQALGQGPEFLTYFNYEAQQDKSGLPNDRFSAERPEGSISTLTIQRTEQRDSAMYRCASSLSVFVGQGGDEQYFGPGTRLTVT.

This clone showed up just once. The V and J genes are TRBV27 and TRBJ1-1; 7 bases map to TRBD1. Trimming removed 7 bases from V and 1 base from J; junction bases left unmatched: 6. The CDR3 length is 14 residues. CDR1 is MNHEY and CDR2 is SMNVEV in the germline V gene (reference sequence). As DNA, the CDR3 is TGTGCCAGCAAACCCAACAGGGGGAACACTGAAGCTTTCTTT. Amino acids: CASKPNRGNTEAFF.

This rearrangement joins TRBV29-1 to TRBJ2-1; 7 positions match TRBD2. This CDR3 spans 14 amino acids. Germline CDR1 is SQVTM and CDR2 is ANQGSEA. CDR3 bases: TGCAGTGCCCCTGCCACGGGGGGAGGCAATGAGCAGTTCTTC. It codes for CSAPATGGGNEQFF.

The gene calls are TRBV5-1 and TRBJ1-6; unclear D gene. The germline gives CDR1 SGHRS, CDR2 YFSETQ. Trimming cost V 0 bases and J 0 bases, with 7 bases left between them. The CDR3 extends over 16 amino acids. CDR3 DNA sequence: TGCGCCAGCAGCTTGGGATCCTACTCCTATAATTCACCCCTCCACTTT. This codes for CASSLGSYSYNSPLHF. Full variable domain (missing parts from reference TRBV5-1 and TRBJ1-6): KAGVTQTPRYLIKTRGQQVTLSCSPISGHRSVSWYQQTPGQGLQFLFEYFSETQRNKGNFPGRFSGRQFSNSRSEMNVSTLELGDSALYLCASSLGSYSYNSPLHFGNGTRLTVT.